The rows below give T cell receptor beta chains drawn from one sample of a study of HIV-infected patients and healthy controls. In TCRdb, the 5' RACE reads were re-called with MiXCR into one record per CDR3 protein. This table has 7,000 to 9,000 distinct CDR3 sequences, 8.5% to 9% appearing once. The specimen comprised blood, sampled during antiretroviral therapy. All receptors come from an adult with HIV infection. Each CDR3 is given with its conserved first and last residue. D genes are given only for firm matches. Only some rows state a clone size, as once, few, many or a class for expanded clones.

abundance,j_gene,d_gene,v_gene,CDR3aa,CDR3nt
many,TRBJ2-3,TRBD2,TRBV7-8,CASSPSGSTDTQYF,TGTGCCAGCAGCCCTAGCGGAAGCACAGATACGCAGTATTTT
many,TRBJ1-1,-,TRBV20-1,CSAEVRGRDTEAFF,TGCAGTGCCGAGGTACGGGGAAGGGACACTGAAGCTTTCTTT
-,TRBJ2-1,-,TRBV4-2,CASSQDPLQGGEQFF,TGTGCCAGCAGCCAAGATCCCCTGCAGGGGGGCGAGCAGTTCTTC
many,TRBJ2-3,-,TRBV2,CASSTNGYRTDTQYF,TGTGCCAGCAGCACTAACGGCTACCGCACAGATACGCAGTATTTT
many,TRBJ1-5,-,TRBV19,CASSIINNQPQHF,TGTGCCAGTAGTATAATCAACAATCAGCCCCAGCATTTT
many,TRBJ2-3,TRBD2,TRBV6-1,CASSPGGPDTQYF,TGTGCCAGCAGTCCGGGGGGGCCAGATACGCAGTATTTT
many,TRBJ1-1,-,TRBV25-1,CASSDGPGRGEAFF,TGTGCCAGCAGTGATGGTCCCGGGCGGGGGGAAGCTTTCTTT
few,TRBJ2-7,TRBD2,TRBV5-1,CASSLPPRGGRPRSYEQYF,TGCGCCAGCAGCTTGCCCCCTAGAGGCGGGAGGCCCCGCTCCTACGAGCAGTACTTC
many,TRBJ1-1,-,TRBV6-6,CASMYQQVRNTEAFF,TGTGCCAGCATGTACCAACAGGTGAGGAACACTGAAGCTTTCTTT
many,TRBJ1-2,-,TRBV6-5,CASSLSTANYGYTF,TGTGCCAGCAGTTTGTCAACGGCTAACTATGGCTACACCTTC
many,TRBJ1-1,-,TRBV6-5,CASSEDPNTEAFF,TGTGCCAGCAGTGAGGACCCGAACACTGAAGCTTTCTTT
-,TRBJ2-1,-,TRBV19,CASSPPLGTEQFF,TGTGCCAGTAGTCCCCCCTTGGGGACGGAGCAGTTCTTC
-,TRBJ2-3,TRBD2,TRBV6-5,CASGAGGSTDTQYF,TGTGCCAGCGGGGCGGGAGGGAGCACAGATACGCAGTATTTT
-,TRBJ2-3,TRBD2,TRBV5-1,CASSLGLAGLDTQYF,TGCGCCAGCAGCTTGGGCCTAGCGGGCTTAGATACGCAGTATTTT
medium-sized,TRBJ2-1,-,TRBV19,CASQRSSYNEQFF,TGTGCCAGCCAGAGGAGCTCCTACAATGAGCAGTTCTTC
many,TRBJ1-1,-,TRBV9,CASSEDRGRAFF,TGTGCCAGCAGCGAAGATAGAGGGAGGGCTTTCTTT
-,TRBJ1-1,TRBD1,TRBV30,CAWSLTGDTEAFF,TGTGCCTGGAGTTTGACAGGGGACACTGAAGCTTTCTTT
medium-sized,TRBJ1-1,-,TRBV6-2/TRBV6-3,CASSYTDNTEAFF,TGTGCCAGCAGTTACACGGATAACACTGAAGCTTTCTTT
many,TRBJ2-7,TRBD2,TRBV6-1,CASSKTSSGQSSYEQYF,TGTGCCAGCAGTAAGACCTCTAGCGGGCAGAGCTCCTACGAGCAGTACTTC
medium-sized,TRBJ2-3,TRBD1,TRBV10-3,CAIRLRETGTGTTDTQYF,TGTGCCATCAGATTGAGAGAGACCGGGACAGGGACCACAGATACGCAGTATTTT
many,TRBJ1-6,-,TRBV5-1,CASSLDSHSPLHF,TGCGCCAGCAGCTTGGACAGTCATTCACCCCTCCACTTT
medium-sized,TRBJ2-1,-,TRBV4-1,CASSQGGLGPIEQFF,TGCGCCAGCAGCCAAGGGGGGCTTGGGCCCATTGAGCAGTTCTTC
few,TRBJ2-7,TRBD2,TRBV27,CASSLSLPGGEQYF,TGTGCCAGCAGTTTATCTTTACCGGGAGGCGAGCAGTACTTC
many,TRBJ2-4,-,TRBV24-1,CATSDSGPTKNIQYF,TGTGCCACCAGTGATTCCGGGCCGACCAAAAACATTCAGTACTTC
many,TRBJ1-2,TRBD1,TRBV29-1,CSAKERDRGDYGYTF,TGCAGCGCCAAAGAAAGGGACAGGGGCGACTATGGCTACACCTTC
medium-sized,TRBJ2-1,TRBD2,TRBV20-1,CSATQQLAGFRGEQFF,TGCAGTGCTACCCAGCAGCTAGCGGGGTTCCGTGGTGAGCAGTTCTTC
many,TRBJ1-4,TRBD1,TRBV5-4,CASRRQGSNEKLFF,TGTGCCAGCAGACGACAGGGGAGCAATGAAAAACTGTTTTTT
-,TRBJ1-1,-,TRBV15,CATSRVYGGESEAFF,TGTGCCACCAGCAGAGTATACGGGGGCGAATCTGAAGCTTTCTTT
medium-sized,TRBJ2-5,TRBD1,TRBV7-9,CASSLDAGGLAETQYF,TGTGCCAGCAGCTTAGATGCAGGGGGCCTCGCAGAGACCCAGTACTTC
many,TRBJ1-2,-,TRBV29-1,CSVESTGLDGYTF,TGCAGCGTTGAAAGTACAGGGCTAGATGGCTACACCTTC
few,TRBJ2-5,-,TRBV5-1,CASSPTGGLETQYF,TGCGCCAGCAGCCCCACTGGAGGTTTGGAGACCCAGTACTTC
many,TRBJ2-1,-,TRBV23-1,CASSQLYAGRIQESYNEQFF,TGCGCCAGCAGTCAACTCTACGCCGGTCGTATACAGGAGTCCTACAATGAGCAGTTCTTC
few,TRBJ2-7,TRBD2,TRBV10-3,CAISRPGGYEQYF,TGTGCCATCAGTCGGCCGGGAGGGTACGAGCAGTACTTC
many,TRBJ2-7,-,TRBV24-1,CATSDRTGPFNEQYF,TGTGCCACCAGTGATCGAACAGGGCCCTTTAACGAGCAGTACTTC
many,TRBJ2-1,TRBD2,TRBV20-1,CSGLSGGTYNEQFF,TGCAGTGGACTTAGCGGGGGGACCTACAATGAGCAGTTCTTC
many,TRBJ2-1,-,TRBV5-5,CASSLVGGAFENYNEQFF,TGTGCCAGCAGCTTGGTCGGGGGAGCCTTCGAGAACTACAATGAGCAGTTCTTC
medium-sized,TRBJ2-5,-,TRBV10-3,CATVRGLQETQYF,TGTGCCACCGTCAGGGGTCTCCAAGAGACCCAGTACTTC
many,TRBJ1-1,-,TRBV5-1,CASSRQPGTTEAFF,TGCGCCAGCAGCCGCCAGCCCGGAACCACTGAAGCTTTCTTT
many,TRBJ2-1,TRBD2,TRBV6-5,CASRPTGLAGANEQFF,TGTGCCAGCAGGCCAACAGGACTAGCGGGAGCCAATGAGCAGTTCTTC
few,TRBJ1-4,-,TRBV6-6,CASSYSSGGEKLFF,TGTGCCAGCAGTTACTCGTCGGGGGGTGAAAAACTGTTTTTT
-,TRBJ1-2,-,TRBV6-5,CASSKTPSYGYTF,TGTGCCAGCAGCAAGACCCCTAGCTATGGCTACACCTTC
many,TRBJ1-1,-,TRBV7-2,CASSFLDRWNTEAFF,TGTGCCAGCAGCTTCCTAGACAGGTGGAACACTGAAGCTTTCTTT
medium-sized,TRBJ1-2,-,TRBV27,CASRFAGNSREYGYTF,TGTGCCAGCAGATTTGCTGGAAACAGTAGGGAGTATGGCTACACCTTC
few,TRBJ2-1,TRBD1,TRBV18,CASSPRDNRQGFPNEQFF,TGTGCCAGCTCACCTAGGGACAACAGACAGGGGTTTCCCAATGAGCAGTTCTTC
many,TRBJ1-2,-,TRBV5-6,CASTAGVYGYTF,TGTGCCAGCACAGCGGGGGTTTACGGCTACACCTTC
many,TRBJ1-1,-,TRBV4-2,CASSQGGATEAFF,TGTGCCAGCAGCCAAGGAGGGGCAACTGAAGCTTTCTTT
many,TRBJ2-1,-,TRBV30,CAWNDGSSYNEQFF,TGTGCCTGGAATGACGGCAGCTCCTACAATGAGCAGTTCTTC
many,TRBJ1-5,-,TRBV10-3,CAISESMSYNQPQHF,TGTGCCATCAGTGAGTCGATGAGCTACAATCAGCCCCAGCATTTT
many,TRBJ1-6,-,TRBV9,CASSVVGRIGSPLHF,TGTGCCAGCAGCGTAGTGGGACGAATTGGATCACCCCTCCACTTT
many,TRBJ2-6,-,TRBV27,CASSFAGANVLTF,TGTGCCAGCAGTTTTGCTGGGGCCAACGTCCTGACTTTC
-,TRBJ2-5,-,TRBV6-6,CASDGYGLQETQYF,TGTGCCAGCGACGGCTACGGACTGCAAGAGACCCAGTACTTC
once,TRBJ2-7,-,TRBV3-1,CASSRTASYEQYF,TGTGCCAGCAGCCGTACGGCATCCTACGAGCAGTACTTC
-,TRBJ2-3,TRBD2,TRBV2,CASRSGLAVTDTQYF,TGTGCCAGCAGGTCCGGGCTAGCGGTCACAGATACGCAGTATTTT
many,TRBJ2-3,TRBD1,TRBV7-9,CASSTGTGTDTQYF,TGTGCCAGCAGCACCGGGACAGGGACAGATACGCAGTATTTT
medium-sized,TRBJ2-7,-,TRBV28,CATKARAGVQGGYEQYF,TGTGCCACGAAAGCCAGAGCGGGAGTTCAGGGGGGCTACGAGCAGTACTTC
medium-sized,TRBJ1-1,-,TRBV27,CASSIGRYTEAFF,TGTGCCAGCAGTATCGGCCGTTACACTGAAGCTTTCTTT
-,TRBJ1-2,-,TRBV7-9,CASVENYGYTF,TGTGCCAGCGTCGAGAACTATGGCTACACCTTC
many,TRBJ2-2,-,TRBV4-1,CASSHPGLRGELFF,TGCGCCAGCAGCCACCCCGGACTGCGCGGGGAGCTGTTTTTT